The rows below give T cell receptor beta chains drawn from one sample of a study of blood T cell repertoires in COVID-19. Method: immunoSEQ multiplex PCR; TCRdb's copy keeps in-frame clones and lacks some. The table includes 120,000 or so clones, about four fifths detected once. Sequenced sample: peripheral blood. These receptors were taken from a woman in her 70s with acute or convalescent COVID-19. The CDR3 runs from the conserved cysteine through the conserved F or W. D genes are given only for firm matches. Some rows have no size entry. The others give once, few or many, or a class for an expanded clone.

size	D	V	J	CDR3	DNA
NA	TRBD2	TRBV5-1	TRBJ2-2	CASSQLAGVRVGTGELFF	TGCGCCAGCAGCCAATTAGCGGGGGTCCGCGTGGGCACCGGGGAGCTGTTTTTT
NA	NA	TRBV4-1	TRBJ1-2	CASSQVTGGYYGYTF	TGCGCCAGCAGCCAAGTTACGGGGGGCTACTATGGCTACACCTTC
NA	TRBD1	TRBV4-1	TRBJ2-2	CASSQQGQQITGELFF	TGCGCCAGCAGCCAACAGGGACAGCAAATAACCGGGGAGCTGTTTTTT
NA	NA	TRBV5-1	TRBJ2-5	CASSWGLQETQYF	TGCGCCAGCAGCTGGGGCCTTCAAGAGACCCAGTACTTC
NA	NA	TRBV5-1	TRBJ1-1	CASSLARQNTEAFF	TGCGCCAGCAGCTTGGCCAGGCAAAACACTGAAGCTTTCTTT
NA	TRBD1	TRBV14	TRBJ1-1	CASSQVHRGEAFF	TGTGCCAGCAGCCAGGTCCACAGGGGTGAAGCTTTCTTT
NA	NA	TRBV6-5	TRBJ2-2	CASRTTGLSGELFF	TGTGCCAGCAGGACCACAGGGCTCTCTGGGGAGCTGTTTTTT
NA	TRBD2	TRBV5-6	TRBJ2-3	CASSLGLADYTDTQYF	TGTGCCAGCAGCCTGGGACTAGCGGATTACACAGATACGCAGTATTTT
NA	TRBD1	TRBV5-8	TRBJ2-1	CASSLPGQGPYNEQFF	TGTGCCAGCAGCTTACCGGGACAGGGCCCCTACAATGAGCAGTTCTTC
NA	NA	TRBV19	TRBJ1-1	CASSQQQNTEAFF	TGTGCCAGTAGTCAACAACAGAACACTGAAGCTTTCTTT
NA	TRBD1	TRBV12-3/TRBV12-4	TRBJ1-2	CASRWDRAPGYTF	TGTGCCAGCAGATGGGACAGGGCCCCAGGCTACACCTTC
NA	TRBD2	TRBV19	TRBJ2-3	CASSISPFKTSGTQYF	TGTGCCAGTAGTATCTCACCCTTCAAGACTAGCGGTACGCAGTATTTT
NA	TRBD2	TRBV7-2	TRBJ2-7	CASSLVVTLAGENPYEQYF	TGTGCCAGCAGCTTAGTGGTTACACTAGCGGGGGAGAACCCCTACGAGCAGTACTTC
NA	NA	TRBV27	TRBJ2-7	CASSSYSPSSYEQYF	TGTGCCAGCAGTTCCTACAGCCCGAGCTCCTACGAGCAGTACTTC
NA	NA	TRBV6-5	TRBJ2-7	CASSFTGRYEQYF	TGTGCCAGCAGTTTTACAGGGAGATACGAGCAGTACTTC
NA	TRBD1	TRBV28	TRBJ2-4	CASSLAGQGTKNIQYF	TGTGCCAGCAGCCTGGCTGGACAGGGGACCAAAAACATTCAGTACTTC
few	NA	TRBV7-9	TRBJ1-4	CASSLAASNEKLFF	TGTGCCAGCAGCTTAGCGGCAAGTAATGAAAAACTGTTTTTT
NA	NA	TRBV18	TRBJ2-2	CASSPTRQNTGELFF	TGTGCCAGCTCACCGACGAGGCAGAACACCGGGGAGCTGTTTTTT
NA	NA	TRBV7-2	TRBJ1-3	CASSPRGSIPGNTIYF	TGTGCCAGCAGCCCTAGGGGTTCCATCCCAGGGAACACCATATATTTT
NA	NA	TRBV5-4	TRBJ2-5	CASSLPGDGETQYF	TGTGCCAGCAGCTTGCCGGGGGATGGAGAGACCCAGTACTTC